This T cell receptor (beta chain) appears in the sequencing data of a study of tissue T cells after allogeneic stem cell transplantation. Study observations and caveats: Across patients, clones rarely overlapped, yet motif clusters were shared tissue-specifically. Blood and spleen captured only part of the tissue TCR repertoire.

Regarding this clone: Its antigen remains unidentified. These gene names are mouse names. The read gets to within 1 residue of the CDR3 end, and the germline J gene fills in the rest.

The CDR3 extends over 15 amino acids. The V end lost 0 bases, the J end lost 1 base, and 8 bases lay between the germline ends. CDR1 is KGHPV and CDR2 is FQNQEV in the germline V gene (reference sequence). Regarding time point: mouse harvest day 14 after allogeneic transplant. The graft held 10^6 splenic CD5+ T cells and 10^7 T-cell-depleted bone marrow cells. This mouse GVHD model was MHC-mismatched B6 to BALB/c, profiled day 7 or 14. The data were produced by immunoSEQ multiplex PCR, yet TCRdb's version contains in-frame clones alone and is incomplete. The data show fewer than 10,000 clones, about a third seen once.

The clonotype originates from a female BALB/c mouse given C57BL/6 T cells with graft-versus-host disease after an allogeneic hematopoietic cell transplant. V and J are TRBV26 and TRBJ2-3; a possible D gene is TRBD2 (5 bases). Sequencing input: skin. CDR3 DNA, as far as it was read: TGTGCCAGCAGTCTGTCGAGCTGGGGTGCAGAAACGCTGTAT. Amino acid sequence: CASSLSSWGAETLY. The full-length CDR3 reads as CASSLSSWGAETLYF.